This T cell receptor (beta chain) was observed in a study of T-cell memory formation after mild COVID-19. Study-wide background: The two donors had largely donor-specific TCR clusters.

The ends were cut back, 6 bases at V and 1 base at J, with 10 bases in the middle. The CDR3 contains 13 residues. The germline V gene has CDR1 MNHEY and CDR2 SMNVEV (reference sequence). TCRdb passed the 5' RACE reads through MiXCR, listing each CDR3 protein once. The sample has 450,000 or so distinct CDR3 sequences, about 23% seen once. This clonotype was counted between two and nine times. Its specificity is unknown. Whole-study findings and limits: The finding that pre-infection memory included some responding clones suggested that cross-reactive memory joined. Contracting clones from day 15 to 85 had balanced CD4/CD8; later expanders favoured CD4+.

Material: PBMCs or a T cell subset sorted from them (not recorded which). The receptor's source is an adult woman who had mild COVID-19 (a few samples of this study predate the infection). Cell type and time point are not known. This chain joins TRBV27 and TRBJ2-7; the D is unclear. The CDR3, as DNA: TGTGCCAGCAGCTGGACCAATTCCTACGAGCAGTACTTC. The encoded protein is CASSWTNSYEQYF.